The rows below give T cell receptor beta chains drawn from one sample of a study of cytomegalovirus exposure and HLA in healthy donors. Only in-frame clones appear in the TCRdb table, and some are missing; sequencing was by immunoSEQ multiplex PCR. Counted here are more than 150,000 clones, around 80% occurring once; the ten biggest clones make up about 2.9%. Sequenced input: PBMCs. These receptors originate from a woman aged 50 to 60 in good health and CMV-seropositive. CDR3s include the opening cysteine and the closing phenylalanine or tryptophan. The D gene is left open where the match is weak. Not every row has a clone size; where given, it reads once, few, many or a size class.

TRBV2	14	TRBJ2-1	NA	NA	CASSGDRIYNEQFF	TGTGCCAGCAGTGGAGACAGGATCTACAATGAGCAGTTCTTC
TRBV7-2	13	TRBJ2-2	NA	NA	CASSLGATGELFF	TGTGCCAGCAGCTTAGGGGCTACCGGGGAGCTGTTTTTT
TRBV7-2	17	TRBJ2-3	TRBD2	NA	CASSLGTSGGSTDTQYF	TGTGCCAGCAGCTTAGGGACTAGCGGGGGGAGCACAGATACGCAGTATTTT
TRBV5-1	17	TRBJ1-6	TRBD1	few	CASARDLGTGGDSPLHF	TGCGCCAGTGCCCGAGACCTGGGGACAGGTGGAGATTCACCCCTCCACTTT
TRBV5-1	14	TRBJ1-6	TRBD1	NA	CASSLRTGDSPLHF	TGCGCCAGCAGCTTAAGGACAGGGGATTCACCCCTCCACTTT
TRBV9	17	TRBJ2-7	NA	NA	CASSFLQRSGVQHEQYF	TGTGCCAGCAGCTTTCTCCAGAGGTCGGGGGTTCAGCACGAGCAGTACTTC
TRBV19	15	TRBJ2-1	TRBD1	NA	CASSPDRDAYNEQFF	TGTGCCAGTAGCCCAGACAGGGACGCCTACAATGAGCAGTTCTTC
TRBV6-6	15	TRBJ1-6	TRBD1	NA	CASSSRGQVNSPLHF	TGTGCCAGCAGTTCCAGAGGACAGGTTAATTCACCCCTCCACTTT
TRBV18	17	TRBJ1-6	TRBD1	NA	CASSPLTGSQNNSPLHF	TGTGCCAGCTCACCGCTGACAGGGAGCCAAAATAATTCACCCCTCCACTTT
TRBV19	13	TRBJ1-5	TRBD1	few	CASSRTGDQPQHF	TGTGCCAGTAGTAGGACAGGGGATCAGCCCCAGCATTTT
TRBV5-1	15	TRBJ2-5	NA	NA	CASSLAGTGRETQYF	TGCGCCAGCAGCTTGGCCGGAACAGGTCGAGAGACCCAGTACTTC
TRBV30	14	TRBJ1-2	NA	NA	CAWSSPGQNYGYTF	TGTGCCTGGAGTTCACCCGGACAGAACTATGGCTACACCTTC
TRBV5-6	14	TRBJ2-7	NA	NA	CASSLGGGGVEQYF	TGTGCCAGCAGCTTAGGAGGGGGGGGCGTAGAGCAGTACTTC